This passage covers 22 T cell receptor beta chains from one sample sequenced in a study of blood T cell repertoires in COVID-19. Assay: immunoSEQ multiplex PCR; the TCRdb copy retains only in-frame clones and omits some. The repertoire includes a few hundred thousand clones, 70% to 85% of them detected once, and roughly 10% sits in the top ten. Sequences were obtained from peripheral blood. These TCRs come from a man at least 80 years old with acute or convalescent COVID-19.

This sequence joins TRBV28 and TRBJ1-1; the D is unclear. The length of the CDR3 is 11 residues. Deletions cut 3 bases from V and 9 bases from J, with 8 bases between. Germline V CDR1 and CDR2: MDHEN, SYDVKM. CDR3 sequence: CASSLRRQAFF. Written as DNA, the CDR3 is TGTGCCAGCAGTTTGAGGCGTCAAGCTTTCTTT.

V is TRBV3-1 (or the pseudogene TRBV3-2) and J is TRBJ2-7, with D perhaps matching TRBD1 (6 bases). The V gene lost 0 bases and the J gene lost 5 bases, with 14 bases spanning the gap. The CDR3 spans 15 residues. Germline CDR1 LGHDT, CDR2 YNNKEL (reference sequence). The CDR3 loop is CASSQEKTGRNEQYF. The CDR3, as DNA: TGTGCCAGCAGCCAAGAGAAAACAGGGAGAAACGAGCAGTACTTC.

This clone was found a few times. The J gene is TRBJ2-3, the V gene TRBV9, with D uncertain. This CDR3 has 16 amino acids. Germline V CDR1 and CDR2: SGDLS, YYNGEE. V was trimmed by 0 bases and J by 7 bases, leaving 18 bases between them. CDR3 sequence reads: CASSVESGHLTNTQYF. The CDR3, as DNA: TGTGCCAGCAGCGTAGAGTCAGGCCACCTTACAAATACGCAGTATTTT. The full variable domain, its missing parts supplied by reference TRBV9 and TRBJ2-3, is DSGVTQTPKHLITATGQRVTLRCSPRSGDLSVYWYQQSLDQGLQFLIQYYNGEERAKGNILERFSAQQFPDLHSELNLSSLELGDSALYFCASSVESGHLTNTQYFGPGTRLTVL.

This clone showed up just a few times. V gene TRBV3-1 (or the pseudogene TRBV3-2) combines with J gene TRBJ1-4; a weak D match, TRBD1 (6 bases). Per the germline V gene, CDR1 is LGHDT and CDR2 is YNNKEL (reference sequence). CDR3 length equals 16 residues. V lost 4 bases, J lost 4 bases, and 16 bases lay in between. CDR3 protein: CASSPPGGAGNEKLFF. CDR3 sequence (DNA): TGTGCCAGCAGCCCCCCCGGGGGGGCGGGTAATGAAAAACTGTTTTTT.

The V call is TRBV25-1, the J call TRBJ1-1, with D maybe TRBD1 (6 bases). Germline V lookup: CDR1 MGHDK, CDR2 SYGVNS. V lost 3 bases and J 7 bases, leaving 15 bases between the germline ends. The length of the CDR3 is 14 residues. CDR3 region: CASSDDRRNGEAFF. The CDR3, as DNA: TGTGCCAGCAGTGATGACAGGAGGAATGGTGAAGCTTTCTTT.

The rearrangement uses TRBV24-1 and TRBJ2-7; TRBD1 matches 9 bases. This CDR3 is built from 13 residues. J gave up 3 bases and V 7 bases, and 3 bases lay outside the gene matches. Looked up from germline, CDR1 is KGHDR and CDR2 is SFDVKD. As DNA, the CDR3 is TGTGCCACCAGCTCGGGACAGGGCTACGAGCAGTACTTC. Translated: CATSSGQGYEQYF.

This rearrangement joins TRBV3-1 (or the pseudogene TRBV3-2) to TRBJ2-1, with 9 bases identical to TRBD2. CDR3 length equals 17 residues. V lost 1 base to trimming and J lost 7 bases; unmatched junction nucleotides: 11. Germline loops: CDR1 LGHDT, CDR2 YNNKEL (reference sequence). CDR3: CASSQGWASGIGNEQFF. The CDR3 DNA reads TGTGCCAGCAGCCAAGGCTGGGCTAGCGGGATAGGGAATGAGCAGTTCTTC.

This CDR3 is CAISPTGGSNQPQHF. CDR3 in DNA: TGTGCCATCAGCCCGACAGGGGGCAGCAATCAGCCCCAGCATTTT. This chain uses TRBV10-3 with TRBJ1-5; TRBD1 aligns across 10 bases. The CDR3 sequence is 15 residues long. Germline CDR1 reads ENHRY; CDR2 reads SYGVKD. The ends lost 6 bases at V and 1 base at J; junction bases unmatched: 3.

The chain couples TRBV19 to TRBJ1-2; 7 bases align to TRBD1. Germline lookup yields CDR1 LNHDA and CDR2 SQIVND (reference sequence). V dropped 6 bases and J dropped 4; count of bases not matched to a gene: 5. The CDR3 is 13 amino acids. CDR3 sequence: CASRGAGGYGYTF. CDR3 DNA sequence: TGTGCCAGTAGAGGTGCAGGGGGCTATGGCTACACCTTC.

The chain carries TRBV30 and TRBJ1-5; D unclear. V was pared by 2 bases and J by 4 bases, with 12 bases between. The CDR3 covers 14 residues. The germline CDR1 and CDR2 sequences are GTSNPN and SVGIG (reference sequence). The CDR3 spells CAWSPPYYNQPQHF. The CDR3 coding sequence is TGTGCCTGGAGTCCTCCCTATTATAATCAGCCCCAGCATTTT.

This clone was seen just once. The chain uses TRBV19 and TRBJ1-6; D uncertain. Germline CDR1 is LNHDA and CDR2 is SQIVND (reference sequence). V dropped 7 bases and J dropped 9 bases, with 13 bases sitting between them. The CDR3 is 13 amino acids. This CDR3 reads CASTAGSRSPLHF. CDR3 DNA: TGTGCCAGTACAGCGGGTTCGCGTTCACCCCTCCACTTT.

The chain is built from TRBV29-1 and TRBJ2-1, with D perhaps TRBD2 (6 bases). Deletions cut 1 base from V and 0 bases from J, with 16 bases between. Germline lookup yields CDR1 SQVTM and CDR2 ANQGSEA. The CDR3 sequence is 17 residues long. The chain's CDR3 is CSVEGLALRSSYNEQFF. In DNA, the CDR3 is TGCAGCGTTGAAGGTCTAGCGTTACGGAGCTCCTACAATGAGCAGTTCTTC.

This clone has just a few counts. The rearrangement joins TRBV9 to TRBJ2-7; TRBD1 matches 7 bases. Germline values: CDR1 SGDLS, CDR2 YYNGEE. V was clipped by 3 bases and J by 4 bases; unmatched bases: 4. CDR3 length: 13 amino acids. Here the CDR3 DNA reads TGTGCCAGCAGCGGACAGGGTCGTTACGAGCAGTACTTC. Amino acid sequence: CASSGQGRYEQYF.

The chain has TRBV20-1 and TRBJ1-2, with D tentatively TRBD1 (6 bases). This CDR3 region has 13 residues. The germline gives CDR1 DFQATT, CDR2 SNEGSKA (reference sequence). Trimming took off 3 bases at V and 4 bases at J, with 12 bases between the two ends. The DNA of the CDR3 is TGCAGTGCTAGTCGGGGGGCTCGCTATGGCTACACCTTC. Residues: CSASRGARYGYTF.

This chain uses TRBV5-6 with TRBJ2-7; a possible D gene is TRBD1 (5 bases). V lost 1 base and J lost 6, with 8 bases in between. CDR3 length: 12 amino acids. Germline V CDR1 and CDR2: SGHDT, YYEEEE. CDR3 in amino acids: CASSLRQGEQYF. CDR3 in DNA: TGTGCCAGCAGCTTGAGGCAGGGCGAGCAGTACTTC.

The chain has TRBV4-1 and TRBJ1-5; TRBD1 matches at 7 bases. Germline V gives CDR1 MGHRA, CDR2 YSYEKL. The CDR3 has 18 residues. The junction had 16 bases not matched to a gene; V was cut back by 0 bases and J by 8 bases. Written as DNA, the CDR3 is TGCGCCAGCAGCCAAGAATACGGGCGGTCGGACAGGACCAAGCCCCAGCATTTT. Its protein is CASSQEYGRSDRTKPQHF.

This clone was found once. The chain has TRBV2 and TRBJ2-7, with D maybe TRBD2 (5 bases). The germline V gene encodes CDR1 SNHLY and CDR2 FYNNEI. The germline V and J ends were trimmed by 7 bases and 3 bases, with 10 bases remaining between them. This CDR3 has 12 amino acids. The CDR3: CASKGEGYEQYF. In nucleotides, the CDR3 is TGTGCCAGCAAGGGTGAGGGCTACGAGCAGTACTTC.

The chain links TRBV11-2 to TRBJ1-2; the D is unclear. Trimming left V 1 base short and J 4 bases short, with 10 bases between. The CDR3 is 14 residues long. Germline V lookup: CDR1 SGHAT, CDR2 FQNNGV. The CDR3 DNA reads TGTGCCAGCAGCTTAGGTGGAGAAATCTATGGCTACACCTTC. It codes for CASSLGGEIYGYTF.

CDR3 DNA sequence: TGTGCCAGCAGCCAAGCTGGACAAATAATGAACACTGAAGCTTTCTTT. The encoded protein is CASSQAGQIMNTEAFF. The rearrangement uses TRBV3-1 (or the pseudogene TRBV3-2) and TRBJ1-1; TRBD1 might be the D (5 bases). The germline V gene encodes CDR1 LGHDT and CDR2 YNNKEL (reference sequence). This CDR3 spans 16 amino acids. The V end lost 1 base, the J end lost 0 bases, and 12 bases lay between the germline ends.

This chain links TRBV2 with TRBJ1-1, with 7 bases aligning to TRBD1. The CDR3 runs 13 residues. V lost 7 bases and J lost 5; bases outside the gene matches: 7. CDR1 is SNHLY, CDR2 FYNNEI, per germline. The CDR3 sequence: CASTGGQWTEAFF. CDR3 coding DNA: TGTGCCAGCACCGGGGGACAGTGGACTGAAGCTTTCTTT.

The chain carries TRBV19 and TRBJ1-4; tentative D call: TRBD1 (6 bases). V dropped 7 bases and J dropped 0 bases, with 15 bases sitting between them. The CDR3 runs 16 residues. Germline CDR1 is LNHDA and CDR2 is SQIVND (reference sequence). CDR3 nucleotide sequence: TGTGCCAGTATTAGGGGGACAATTGCAACTAATGAAAAACTGTTTTTT. This sequence encodes CASIRGTIATNEKLFF.

This rearrangement joins TRBV27 to TRBJ2-3; 10 nucleotides agree with TRBD2. The CDR3 covers 16 residues. Germline CDR1 MNHEY, CDR2 SMNVEV (reference sequence). The junction had 6 bases not matched to a gene; V was cut back by 5 bases and J by 1 base. Written as DNA, the CDR3 is TGTGCCAGCAGTCTGACTAGCGGGCCACGCACAGATACGCAGTATTTT. This encodes CASSLTSGPRTDTQYF.